These 29 T cell receptor beta chains came from one sample sequenced in a study of graft-versus-host responses after intestinal transplantation. The antigens of these receptors remain unknown. The assay was immunoSEQ multiplex PCR, and TCRdb's table has in-frame clones only and misses some. Of under 100,000 clones listed, about four fifths are singletons. The sequenced sample was unstimulated CD4+ T cells sorted from spleen or lymph node cells, obtained before intestinal transplant. Receptors originate from a human donor who received an intestinal transplant.

The rearrangement links TRBV7-2 to TRBJ1-1; D is uncertain. With 1 base removed from V and 1 base from J, the gap between germline ends came to 13 bases. The germline gives CDR1 SGHTA, CDR2 FQGNSA. The CDR3 contains 16 residues. The CDR3 region has the DNA TGTGCCAGCAGCTTAGAGGCGGGTCTTGGGAACACTGAAGCTTTCTTT. This gives the protein CASSLEAGLGNTEAFF.

This chain links TRBV7-2 with TRBJ1-5; D not resolved. The V end was cut by 5 bases, the J end by 4 bases, with 6 bases between. The germline gives CDR1 SGHTA, CDR2 FQGNSA. The CDR3 consists of 12 residues. The CDR3 sequence: CASSKRNQPQHF. The CDR3 coding sequence is TGTGCCAGCAGCAAACGGAATCAGCCCCAGCATTTT.

The V gene is TRBV7-2, the J gene TRBJ1-5, with 7 nucleotides matching TRBD1. Trimming at V came to 0 bases and at J to 7 bases, leaving 6 bases not matched to a gene. CDR3 length equals 15 residues. The germline V gene has CDR1 SGHTA and CDR2 FQGNSA. The DNA of the CDR3 is TGTGCCAGCAGCTTAGCACAGGGGATAGGACAGCCCCAGCATTTT. Translating gives CASSLAQGIGQPQHF.

The chain links TRBV2 to TRBJ2-7; 8 bases fit TRBD1. V was pared by 10 bases and J by 7 bases, with 9 bases of the junction left unmatched. Germline values: CDR1 SNHLY, CDR2 FYNNEI. This CDR3 contains 12 residues. The chain's CDR3 is CATGTGLGEQYF. The CDR3 DNA reads TGTGCCACAGGGACAGGCTTGGGAGAGCAGTACTTC. Based on the CDR3 plus reference TRBV2 and TRBJ2-7, the full variable domain is EPEVTQTPSHQVTQMGQEVILRCVPISNHLYFYWYRQILGQKVEFLVSFYNNEISEKSEIFDDQFSVERPDGSNFTLKIRSTKLEDSAMYFCATGTGLGEQYFGPGTRLTVT.

This chain joins TRBV2 and TRBJ1-6, with no clear D. CDR1 is SNHLY, CDR2 FYNNEI, per germline. The CDR3 runs to 12 residues. V was trimmed by 6 bases and J by 7 bases, leaving 7 bases between them. This chain's CDR3 is CASRVTNSPLHF. The CDR3 nucleotides read TGTGCCAGCAGGGTCACAAATTCACCCCTCCACTTT. Full variable domain (remainder filled in from reference TRBV2 and TRBJ1-6): EPEVTQTPSHQVTQMGQEVILRCVPISNHLYFYWYRQILGQKVEFLVSFYNNEISEKSEIFDDQFSVERPDGSNFTLKIRSTKLEDSAMYFCASRVTNSPLHFGNGTRLTVT.

J is TRBJ2-5 and V is TRBV10-3; possibly TRBD1 for D (6 bases). This CDR3 has 13 amino acids. V shed 0 bases and J shed 5 bases, with 7 bases lying between them. Looked up from germline, CDR1 is ENHRY and CDR2 is SYGVKD. This CDR3 reads CAISESGAETQYF. CDR3 bases: TGTGCCATCAGTGAGTCGGGGGCCGAGACCCAGTACTTC.

V usage is TRBV15 and J usage is TRBJ2-1; D is perhaps TRBD2 (5 bases). This CDR3 has 14 residues. Germline V lookup: CDR1 LNHNV, CDR2 YYDKDF (reference sequence). V lost 1 base and J lost 7, with 11 bases in between. The CDR3: CATSRADSANEQFF. The CDR3 DNA reads as TGTGCCACCAGCAGAGCGGACTCGGCGAATGAGCAGTTCTTC.

The rearrangement links TRBV30 to TRBJ1-5, with 8 positions matching TRBD1. The trim removed 3 bases at V and 1 base at J, leaving 11 bases unmatched. CDR3 length equals 17 residues. Germline V gene sequence: CDR1 GTSNPN, CDR2 SVGIG (reference sequence). The CDR3 reads CAWSRSSGGVSNQPQHF. The CDR3 DNA follows: TGTGCCTGGAGCCGCTCCTCAGGGGGCGTGAGCAATCAGCCCCAGCATTTT.

This clone has more than one count but fewer than ten. V and J are TRBV11-2 and TRBJ2-1; weak D call: TRBD1 (6 bases). The CDR3 covers 14 residues. Between the trimmed V and J ends, which lost 5 bases and 7 bases, there was a span of 15 bases. Per the germline V gene, CDR1 is SGHAT and CDR2 is FQNNGV. CDR3 DNA sequence: TGTGCCAGCAGCGTACCCGGGACAATAAATGAGCAGTTCTTC. It is translated as CASSVPGTINEQFF.

The chain has TRBV15 and TRBJ1-2; 8 bases align to TRBD1. The CDR3 consists of 15 residues. The germline V gene encodes CDR1 LNHNV and CDR2 YYDKDF (reference sequence). The J segment lost 4 bases and the V segment lost 4 bases, leaving 8 bases of the junction unmatched. This CDR3 is CATSIAGGMSYGYTF. Written as DNA, the CDR3 is TGTGCCACCAGCATTGCAGGGGGCATGAGCTATGGCTACACCTTC.

On this clone itself: Germline is not matched at one junction end, which may reflect a read error. This chain connects TRBV9 to TRBJ2-3, with 7 bases aligning to TRBD2. Germline CDR1 is SGDLS and CDR2 is YYNGEE. This CDR3 spans 13 amino acids. The CDR3 sequence is CASSPRGVGGIGF. The CDR3 DNA follows: TGTGCCAGCAGCCCCAGAGGGGTGGGGGGGATCGGTTTT. Together with reference TRBV9 and TRBJ2-3, the CDR3 gives the full variable domain: DSGVTQTPKHLITATGQRVTLRCSPRSGDLSVYWYQQSLDQGLQFLIQYYNGEERAKGNILERFSAQQFPDLHSELNLSSLELGDSALYFCASSPRGVGGIGFGPGTRLTVL.

This clone turned up a few times. V is TRBV5-1 and J is TRBJ2-5; 12 nucleotides match TRBD2. The CDR3 totals 15 residues. Germline CDR1 SGHRS, CDR2 YFSETQ. With 4 bases clipped from V and 4 bases from J, the junction kept 5 bases outside the gene matches. The CDR3 loop is CASSGGLAGPETQYF. The CDR3 DNA sequence: TGCGCCAGCAGCGGAGGACTAGCGGGGCCAGAGACCCAGTACTTC.

This clone was observed a few times. The chain joins TRBV6-5 to TRBJ2-2; D perhaps matches TRBD2 (5 bases). Germline V gives CDR1 MNHEY, CDR2 SVGAGI. The CDR3 runs to 13 residues. V was shortened by 5 bases and J by 6 bases, with 10 bases between the two germline ends. The CDR3 DNA sequence: TGTGCCAGCAGTCCCCGAGGGCCCGGGGAGCTGTTTTTT. As protein: CASSPRGPGELFF.

The chain uses TRBV5-4 and TRBJ2-1; 10 bases align to TRBD1. Germline loops: CDR1 SGHNT, CDR2 YYREEE (reference sequence). The CDR3 consists of 17 residues. Trimming took 0 bases from V and 0 from J; bases not matched to a gene: 3. The CDR3 protein is CASSLGQGAGSYNEQFF. CDR3 in DNA: TGTGCCAGCAGCTTGGGACAGGGGGCAGGCTCCTACAATGAGCAGTTCTTC.

The V call is TRBV2, the J call TRBJ2-1; 10 nucleotides agree with TRBD2. The CDR3 loop spans 14 amino acids. CDR1 is SNHLY and CDR2 is FYNNEI in the germline V gene. After removal of 8 bases from V and 4 bases from J, the junction contained 5 bases not matched to a gene. In DNA, the CDR3 is TGTGCCAGCGGACGACTAGCGGGTTACAATGAGCAGTTCTTC. Translated, it gives CASGRLAGYNEQFF.

The V call is TRBV18, the J call TRBJ2-7; 7 bases fit TRBD1. J gave up 3 bases and V 8 bases, and 10 bases lay outside the gene matches. Germline loops: CDR1 KGHSH, CDR2 LQKENI. The CDR3 is 14 residues long. The CDR3 spells CASATGWRRYEQYF. CDR3 in DNA: TGTGCCAGCGCGACAGGGTGGAGGCGCTACGAGCAGTACTTC.

This chain uses TRBV25-1 with TRBJ2-3; 7 positions agree with TRBD2. Germline trimming cut 2 bases from V and 2 bases from J; bases unmatched to any gene: 4. The CDR3 spans 15 residues. Germline V CDR1 and CDR2: MGHDK, SYGVNS. CDR3 nucleotides: TGTGCCAGCAGTGAAAGTGCGGGGGACACAGATACGCAGTATTTT. It specifies CASSESAGDTDTQYF.

This chain connects TRBV29-1 to TRBJ2-7; 10 bases agree with TRBD1. Germline-derived CDR1 and CDR2 are SQVTM and ANQGSEA. The ends lost 2 bases at V and 1 base at J; junction bases unmatched: 8. CDR3 length equals 16 residues. The CDR3 nucleotides are TGCAGCGTTGAAACTTTAGGACAGGGGGTGTCCTACGAGCAGTACTTC. Protein sequence: CSVETLGQGVSYEQYF.

This clone was observed a single time. The chain recombines TRBV28 with TRBJ2-7, with 13 positions matching TRBD2. This CDR3 is 13 amino acids long. Germline V gene data show CDR1 as MDHEN and CDR2 as SYDVKM. V lost 8 bases, J lost 7 bases, and 5 bases stayed unmatched. CDR3 DNA sequence: TGTGCCAGCGGGACTAGCGGGACAAGAGAGCAGTACTTC. This translates into CASGTSGTREQYF.

This clone has a single count. The chain joins TRBV6-1 to TRBJ2-7; D perhaps matches TRBD1 (5 bases). Trimming pared 5 bases from V and 5 bases from J, leaving 7 bases between. The V gene's germline CDR1 is MNHNS and CDR2 SASEGT. This CDR3 has 11 residues. The CDR3 DNA reads as TGTGCCAGCAGTCAGGGAAACGAGCAGTACTTC. It encodes CASSQGNEQYF.

This rearrangement joins TRBV28 to TRBJ2-5, with TRBD2 identical over 13 bases. CDR1 and CDR2 from the germline V gene are MDHEN and SYDVKM. Trimming removed 6 bases from V and 4 bases from J; junction bases left unmatched: 11. The CDR3 totals 17 residues. CDR3 protein: CASSPSRTSGRRETQYF. In nucleotides, the CDR3 is TGTGCCAGCAGCCCCTCCCGGACTAGCGGGAGACGAGAGACCCAGTACTTC.

V is TRBV5-8 and J is TRBJ2-7; 13 bases are a match to TRBD2. The junction had 5 bases not matched to a gene; V was cut back by 3 bases and J by 5 bases. CDR3 length equals 15 residues. Germline CDR1 is SGHTS and CDR2 is YDEGEE. Written as DNA, the CDR3 is TGTGCCAGCAGCTGGGGACTAGCGGGGCCCGACGAGCAGTACTTC. Protein: CASSWGLAGPDEQYF. The complete variable domain, with remaining parts taken from reference TRBV5-8 and TRBJ2-7, reads EAGVTQSPTHLIKTRGQQATLRCSPISGHTSVYWYQQALGLGLQFLLWYDEGEERNRGNFPPRFSGRQFPNYSSELNVNALELEDSALYLCASSWGLAGPDEQYFGPGTRLTVT.

The V call is TRBV10-2, the J call TRBJ2-3; D is ambiguous. This CDR3 contains 12 residues. The germline V gene has CDR1 WSHSY and CDR2 SAAADI. V gave up 6 bases and J gave up 2 bases, with 6 bases separating them. CDR3 nucleotides: TGCGCCAGCAGCCCCGTCACAGATACGCAGTATTTT. It yields the protein CASSPVTDTQYF.

This CDR3 is CASSRQTRPSNYGYTF. CDR3 sequence (DNA): TGTGCCAGCAGCCGACAGACAAGACCCTCTAACTATGGCTACACCTTC. The rearrangement joins TRBV7-9 to TRBJ1-2, with a weak D call TRBD1 (5 bases). Trimming shortened V by 5 bases and J by 0 bases, and 16 bases separated the two germline ends. CDR3 length equals 16 residues. Germline V gene sequence: CDR1 SEHNR, CDR2 FQNEAQ (reference sequence). Using reference TRBV7-9 and TRBJ1-2 for the parts outside the CDR3, the full variable domain is DTGVSQNPRHKITKRGQNVTFRCDPISEHNRLYWYRQTLGQGPEFLTYFQNEAQLEKSRLLSDRFSAERPKGSFSTLEIQRTEQGDSAMYLCASSRQTRPSNYGYTFGSGTRLTVV.

The chain carries TRBV28 and TRBJ2-3; a possible D gene is TRBD1 (7 bases). V shed 3 bases and J shed 2 bases, with 15 bases lying between them. This CDR3 has 16 amino acids. CDR1 MDHEN and CDR2 SYDVKM come from the germline V gene. Here the CDR3 reads CASSLYQGGYTDTQYF. CDR3 coding DNA: TGTGCCAGCAGTTTGTACCAGGGGGGATACACAGATACGCAGTATTTT.

With regard to this clone: Relative to the germline gene, one junction end is altered; a read error may explain this. For the CDR3, the DNA is TGTGCCAGCAGCCCTAGCGGGGGGTCTAACACCGGGGAGCTGTTTTTT. Translation: CASSPSGGSNTGELFF. The chain links TRBV4-1 to TRBJ2-2, with 11 bases fitting TRBD2. The CDR3 is 16 residues long. Germline-derived CDR1 and CDR2 are MGHRA and YSYEKL.

The rearrangement joins TRBV7-9 to TRBJ1-4; D unresolved. Trimming cost V 2 bases and J 7 bases, with 8 bases left between them. CDR3 length: 13 residues. Germline CDR1 and CDR2: SEHNR and FQNEAQ (reference sequence). The CDR3 region has the DNA TGTGCCAGCAGCTTAAACGGAGGTGAAAAACTGTTTTTT. The encoded protein is CASSLNGGEKLFF. Full variable domain (remainder filled in from reference TRBV7-9 and TRBJ1-4): DTGVSQNPRHKITKRGQNVTFRCDPISEHNRLYWYRQTLGQGPEFLTYFQNEAQLEKSRLLSDRFSAERPKGSFSTLEIQRTEQGDSAMYLCASSLNGGEKLFFGSGTQLSVL.

The genes are TRBV5-3 and TRBJ2-5; possible D gene TRBD2, 6 bases. TRBV5-3 is an ORF; its function is uncertain. Trimming pared 0 bases from V and 4 bases from J, leaving 13 bases between. This CDR3 contains 15 residues. The chain's CDR3 is CARSLGRVGGETQYF. The CDR3 DNA is TGTGCCAGAAGCTTGGGGAGGGTTGGGGGAGAGACCCAGTACTTC.

The chain links TRBV7-9 to TRBJ1-4; 7 nucleotides match TRBD1. The CDR3 covers 15 residues. Germline V gene sequence: CDR1 SEHNR, CDR2 FQNEAQ (reference sequence). V shed 4 bases and J 7 bases; nucleotides not matched to a gene: 9. The CDR3 sequence is CASSSPQGRSEKLFF. The DNA of the CDR3 is TGTGCCAGCAGCTCACCACAGGGGCGTAGTGAAAAACTGTTTTTT.